A single T cell receptor beta chain is shown here with its context. What it recognizes is unknown. A second PCR, run for roughly 6 to 11 cycles, used a sample-barcoded 5' primer plus a J-beta primer mix. One entry per CDR3 protein results from TCRdb running MiXCR on the 5' RACE reads. Of fewer than 2,000,000 distinct CDR3 sequences listed, more than 35% are singletons. The sample belongs to a study of blood T cells in healthy people across ages. The study, taken as a whole, reports: With unsorted PBMCs, a conclusive comparison of naive versus antigen-experienced cells was not possible.

Germline values: CDR1 SGHRS, CDR2 YFSETQ. The CDR3 consists of 16 residues. The V gene is TRBV5-1, the J gene TRBJ2-5; a possible D gene is TRBD2 (6 bases). The J call may be mistaken, given a closer DNA end match to TRBJ2-7. The sequence was obtained from a human donor in good health. Material for sequencing was blood. The CDR3 spells CASSLVISGVNYEQYF. CDR3 nucleotides: TGCGCCAGCAGCTTGGTTATTAGCGGTGTTAACTACGAGCAGTACTTC.